Sequencing of this T cell receptor beta chain was carried out in a study of T cell responses to AZD1222 COVID-19 vaccine. Across the whole study: Second-dose intervals near 4 or 12 weeks were combined.

Measured with immunoSEQ multiplex PCR; TCRdb has only the in-frame clones, and not every one. The data show approximately 94,000 clones, with approximately 91% seen just once and over 1.5% held by the top ten. As regards this clone: Its target is unknown.

Study results and caveats: Among the donors, most were white British and more were female, and clonal diversity was possibly underestimated. At baseline, seropositivity was found in only a handful of AZD1222 recipients.

CDR1 is SEHNR and CDR2 is FQNEAQ in the germline V gene (reference sequence). This CDR3 comprises 14 residues. V lost 5 bases and J lost 8, with 15 bases in between. The rearrangement joins TRBV7-9 to TRBJ1-4; D call uncertain. This specimen consisted of peripheral blood, obtained on day 0 of AZD1222 vaccination. This clonotype was obtained from an adult in good health. CDR3 sequence reads: CASSPLLRGEKLFF. The CDR3, as DNA: TGTGCCAGCAGCCCCCTGTTACGTGGGGAAAAACTGTTTTTT.